Listed below are T cell receptor beta chains from one sample, sequenced in a study of T cell responses to AZD1222 COVID-19 vaccine. Some clones are missing from TCRdb's copy, which holds only in-frame ones; the method was immunoSEQ multiplex PCR. The data show about 140,000 clones, with more than 85% seen just once and about 2.5% held by the top ten. The material was peripheral blood, obtained on day 0 of AZD1222 vaccination. These receptors originate from an adult in good health. Each CDR3 is given with its conserved first and last residue.

J gene,V gene,CDR3 protein
TRBJ2-7,TRBV2,CASEDRGIHEQYF
TRBJ2-6,TRBV18,CASSPLLVLSSGANVLTF
TRBJ1-1,TRBV19,CASSADRSNTEAFF
TRBJ1-2,TRBV5-4,CASSEQGAGYGYTF
TRBJ1-2,TRBV7-3,CASSLGQGDYGYTF
TRBJ1-2,TRBV6-6,CATHPTALYGYTF
TRBJ2-7,TRBV11-2,CASSTGGVRYEQYF
TRBJ2-5,TRBV24-1,CATSGGGQETQYF
TRBJ1-2,TRBV3-1/TRBV3-2,CASSSGSFPYGYTF
TRBJ1-4,TRBV28,CASTYRGGRIREKLFF
TRBJ1-1,TRBV13,CASSLVGPNTEAFF
TRBJ2-7,TRBV27,CASSASRLAGPSYEQYF
TRBJ1-3,TRBV4-2,CASSQDTGVGNTIYF
TRBJ1-3,TRBV29-1,CSGTGGLGNTIYF
TRBJ1-4,TRBV5-1,CASSLRYRDRSNEKLFF
TRBJ1-1,TRBV4-2,CASSQGYRDNTEAFF
TRBJ1-5,TRBV3-1/TRBV3-2,CASSQGGIGNQPQHF
TRBJ2-7,TRBV5-1,CASSPGLAGENEQYF
TRBJ2-5,TRBV9,CASSPGGGTLKTQYF
TRBJ2-5,TRBV18,CASSPRMSQETQYF
TRBJ2-6,TRBV5-8,CASSLGGSGANVLTF
TRBJ1-1,TRBV5-6,CASSFGGGTEAFF
TRBJ1-2,TRBV2,CASVTANYGYTF
TRBJ1-2,TRBV7-9,CASSPDTGTGRSGYTF
TRBJ1-2,TRBV7-3,CASSLAPGHDRGYTF
TRBJ2-3,TRBV28,CASRLGTSGNTDTQYF
TRBJ1-5,TRBV2,CASSRQGVTNQPQHF